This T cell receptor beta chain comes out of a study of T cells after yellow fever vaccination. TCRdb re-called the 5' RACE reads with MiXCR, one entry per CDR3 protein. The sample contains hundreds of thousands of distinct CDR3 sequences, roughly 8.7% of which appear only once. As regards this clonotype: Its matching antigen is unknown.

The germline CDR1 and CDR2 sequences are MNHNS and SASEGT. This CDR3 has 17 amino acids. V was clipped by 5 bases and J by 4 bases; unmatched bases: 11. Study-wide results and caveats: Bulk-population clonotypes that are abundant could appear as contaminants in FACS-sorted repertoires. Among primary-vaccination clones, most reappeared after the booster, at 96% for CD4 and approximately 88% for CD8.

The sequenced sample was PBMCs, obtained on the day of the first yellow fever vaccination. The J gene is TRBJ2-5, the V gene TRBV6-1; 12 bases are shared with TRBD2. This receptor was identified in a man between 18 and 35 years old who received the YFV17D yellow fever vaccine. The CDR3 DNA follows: TGTGCCAGCAGTCGACTAGCGGGGGCCTACGTCAGAGAGACCCAGTACTTC. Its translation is CASSRLAGAYVRETQYF.